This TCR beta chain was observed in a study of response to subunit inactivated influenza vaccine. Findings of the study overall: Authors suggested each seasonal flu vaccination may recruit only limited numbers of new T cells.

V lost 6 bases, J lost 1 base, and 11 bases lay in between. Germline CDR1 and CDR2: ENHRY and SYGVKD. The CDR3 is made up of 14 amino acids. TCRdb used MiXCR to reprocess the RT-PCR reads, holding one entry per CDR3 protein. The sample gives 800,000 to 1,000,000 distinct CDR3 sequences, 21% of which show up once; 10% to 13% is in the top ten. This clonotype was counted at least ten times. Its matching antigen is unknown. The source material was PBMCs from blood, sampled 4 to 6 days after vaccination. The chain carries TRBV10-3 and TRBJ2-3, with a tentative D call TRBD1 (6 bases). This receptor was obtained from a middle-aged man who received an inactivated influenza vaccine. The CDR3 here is CAISDYRGTDTQYF. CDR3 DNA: TGTGCCATCAGCGACTACAGGGGCACAGATACGCAGTATTTT.